The following is a TCR beta chain sequence with its context. Per the original data handling: Researchers report that nucleated cell counts were estimated from reference gene primer amplification. Generated by immunoSEQ multiplex PCR, the TCRdb table keeps only in-frame clones and is missing some. That table gives V, J and clone size, and the DNA gave D and trimming. Seen here are roughly 100,000 clones, about 90% observed once, and the top ten hold 11%. This specimen comes from a study of blood T cell repertoires in COVID-19. The germline CDR1 and CDR2 sequences are SNHLY and FYNNEI. The CDR3 has 16 amino acids. V was shortened by 2 bases and J by 0 bases, with 10 bases between the two germline ends.

The chain is built from TRBV2 and TRBJ2-2, with TRBD1 as a possible D gene (6 bases). Input material: peripheral blood. The TCR sequence derives from a woman between 25 and 40 years old with acute or convalescent COVID-19. DNA for the CDR3: TGTGCCAGCAGTGAACTGACAGGTTCGAACACCGGGGAGCTGTTTTTT. Translated, it gives CASSELTGSNTGELFF.